These 20 T cell receptor beta chains were sequenced from one sample in a study of STAT5B mutations in CD4+ large granular lymphocyte leukemia (dated by TCRdb to between 2021 and 2022). The method was the immunoSEQ multiplex PCR assay. TCRdb limited this immuneACCESS table to in-frame rearrangements with V and J called. A share of clones is missing; checked studies link under half to unresolved V genes, and the rest is unexplained. Present in this sample are 9,500 to 10,000 clones, around 85% of which were seen just once. The top ten hold about 75% of the sample. The sample taken for sequencing was PBMCs. These receptors came from a man aged 55-75 years with CD4+ T-cell large granular lymphocyte leukemia.

V and J are TRBV28 and TRBJ1-1; tentatively, D is TRBD1 (5 bases). Trimming stripped 4 bases from V and 1 base from J, with 25 bases between. Germline CDR1 MDHEN, CDR2 SYDVKM. CDR3 length: 19 residues. Here the CDR3 DNA reads TGTGCCAGCAGTTCTATACTAGGCCCTTGGGGGATGGGGAACACTGAAGCTTTCTTT. Translation gives CASSSILGPWGMGNTEAFF.

The chain recombines TRBV7-2 with TRBJ1-2, with a possible D match to TRBD1 (6 bases). Germline V gives CDR1 SGHTA, CDR2 FQGNSA. CDR3 length equals 13 residues. V shed 4 bases and J shed 4 bases, with 10 bases lying between them. DNA for the CDR3: TGTGCCAGCAGCTCCGAAGGGGGCTATGGCTACACCTTC. Amino acid sequence: CASSSEGGYGYTF.

The chain carries TRBV28 and TRBJ1-2; D is unclear. V lost 8 bases and J 2 bases, leaving 12 bases between the germline ends. The CDR3 is 13 amino acids. Germline loops: CDR1 MDHEN, CDR2 SYDVKM. The chain's CDR3 is CASYEVRNYGYTF. CDR3 in DNA: TGTGCCAGCTACGAGGTCCGGAACTATGGCTACACCTTC.

The J gene is TRBJ2-1, the V gene TRBV14; 7 bases are a match to TRBD1. After removal of 4 bases from V and 7 bases from J, the junction contained 7 bases not matched to a gene. Germline lookup yields CDR1 SGHDN and CDR2 FVKESK. CDR3 length equals 14 residues. In nucleotides, the CDR3 is TGTGCCAGCAGCCGTGACAGGGTCGGGAATGAGCAGTTCTTC. This sequence encodes CASSRDRVGNEQFF.

The chain recombines TRBV30 with TRBJ1-2, with 8 positions matching TRBD1. Germline CDR1 GTSNPN, CDR2 SVGIG (reference sequence). The V gene end was trimmed by 0 bases and the J gene end by 3 bases; junction bases not matched to a gene: 3. The CDR3 runs to 14 residues. The CDR3 sequence is CAWSVGQGDYGYTF. CDR3 in DNA: TGTGCCTGGAGTGTAGGACAGGGAGACTATGGCTACACCTTC.

The chain recombines TRBV4-3 with TRBJ2-1; 9 nucleotides match TRBD2. Germline CDR1 reads LGHNA; CDR2 reads YSLEER. V lost 4 bases, J lost 5 bases, and 9 bases stayed unmatched. The CDR3 is 16 residues long. The DNA of the CDR3 is TGCGCCAGCAGCCTGAGATGGACTAGCGTAGACAATGAGCAGTTCTTC. Its protein product is CASSLRWTSVDNEQFF.

This sequence joins TRBV7-2 and TRBJ2-7, with a tentative D call TRBD1 (5 bases). Germline V lookup: CDR1 SGHTA, CDR2 FQGNSA. The CDR3 contains 14 residues. V was clipped by 0 bases and J by 4 bases, with 10 bases between them. The CDR3 DNA reads as TGTGCCAGCAGCTTAGCAGGCAGGGATTACGAGCAGTACTTC. Protein sequence: CASSLAGRDYEQYF.

J is TRBJ2-4 and V is TRBV7-3, with D perhaps matching TRBD1 (6 bases). Germline-derived CDR1 and CDR2 are SGHTA and FQGTGA. The V end was cut by 5 bases, the J end by 8 bases, with 13 bases between. The CDR3 sequence is 13 residues long. CDR3 sequence reads: CASSPDRRDIQYF. The CDR3 nucleotides are TGTGCCAGCAGCCCGGACAGAAGGGACATTCAGTACTTC. The whole variable domain, filled in from reference TRBV7-3 and TRBJ2-4, reads GAGVSQTPSNKVTEKGKYVELRCDPISGHTALYWYRQSLGQGPEFLIYFQGTGAADDSGLPNDRFFAVRPEGSVSTLKIQRTERGDSAVYLCASSPDRRDIQYFGAGTRLSVL.

The chain recombines TRBV6-4 with TRBJ1-3; D is uncertain. This CDR3 is 13 amino acids long. The germline V and J ends were trimmed by 2 bases and 8 bases, with 10 bases remaining between them. Germline CDR1 MRHNA, CDR2 SNTAGT. The chain's CDR3 is CASSDPGEHTIYF. The CDR3 region has the DNA TGTGCCAGCAGTGACCCCGGGGAACACACCATATATTTT.

The chain links TRBV15 to TRBJ1-2; D uncertain. Germline CDR1 reads LNHNV; CDR2 reads YYDKDF (reference sequence). CDR3 length: 13 residues. V was shortened by 5 bases and J by 4 bases, with 11 bases between the two germline ends. The CDR3 region is CATSLRIGYGYTF. The DNA for the CDR3 is TGTGCCACCAGCCTCCGGATTGGCTATGGCTACACCTTC.

The J gene is TRBJ2-1, the V gene TRBV15, with 10 bases matching TRBD2. The V gene end was trimmed by 0 bases and the J gene end by 5 bases; junction bases not matched to a gene: 7. CDR3 length: 17 residues. CDR1 is LNHNV, CDR2 YYDKDF, per germline (reference sequence). This chain's CDR3 is CATSRDQLAGIHNEQFF. CDR3 DNA sequence: TGTGCCACCAGCAGAGATCAACTAGCGGGAATCCACAATGAGCAGTTCTTC.

The chain combines TRBV7-9 with TRBJ2-7; 8 bases fit TRBD2. Germline loops: CDR1 SEHNR, CDR2 FQNEAQ (reference sequence). The CDR3 has 14 amino acids. Trimming removed 5 bases from V and 6 bases from J; junction bases left unmatched: 9. CDR3 protein: CASSPVSGSPEQYF. CDR3 nucleotides: TGTGCCAGCAGCCCAGTAAGCGGGAGCCCCGAGCAGTACTTC.

V is TRBV7-3 and J is TRBJ2-1; 14 bases line up with TRBD2. Germline V lookup: CDR1 SGHTA, CDR2 FQGTGA. V was pared by 4 bases and J by 7 bases, with 6 bases of the junction left unmatched. This CDR3 is 16 amino acids long. The CDR3 DNA is TGTGCCAGCAGCTCAGGGGGGACTAGCGGGAGTAATGAGCAGTTCTTC. Protein product: CASSSGGTSGSNEQFF.

The chain joins TRBV5-1 to TRBJ2-1; D is tentatively TRBD1 or TRBD2 (5 bases each). Trimming took off 5 bases at V and 4 bases at J, with 13 bases between the two ends. This CDR3 spans 14 amino acids. Germline values: CDR1 SGHRS, CDR2 YFSETQ. The CDR3 protein is CASSTGLVYNEQFF. In DNA form, the CDR3 reads TGCGCCAGCAGTACAGGACTCGTATACAATGAGCAGTTCTTC.

The V and J genes are TRBV7-9 and TRBJ2-5; the D gene could be TRBD1 or TRBD2 (6 bases each). The CDR3 consists of 16 residues. Trimming pared 3 bases from V and 6 bases from J, leaving 20 bases between. In germline, CDR1 is SEHNR, CDR2 FQNEAQ (reference sequence). CDR3 DNA sequence: TGTGCCAGCAGCTTGGGCGATGGGGGGCGCGGACAGACCCAGTACTTC. Its protein is CASSLGDGGRGQTQYF.

This clone has only one observation. This chain connects TRBV7-9 to TRBJ2-7; a weak D match, TRBD1 (6 bases). This CDR3 comprises 12 residues. V lost 5 bases and J lost 5, with 10 bases in between. CDR1 and CDR2 from the germline V gene are SEHNR and FQNEAQ (reference sequence). The CDR3 reads CASSRTADEQYF. CDR3 DNA: TGTGCCAGCAGCAGGACAGCCGACGAGCAGTACTTC. Filled out from reference TRBV7-9 and TRBJ2-7, the complete variable domain reads DTGVSQNPRHKITKRGQNVTFRCDPISEHNRLYWYRQTLGQGPEFLTYFQNEAQLEKSRLLSDRFSAERPKGSFSTLEIQRTEQGDSAMYLCASSRTADEQYFGPGTRLTVT.

The V and J genes are TRBV11-3 and TRBJ1-1; no firm D call. CDR3 length: 13 residues. The germline gives CDR1 SGHNT, CDR2 YENEEA. Trimming removed 3 bases at V and 3 bases at J, with 8 bases between. The CDR3 DNA reads TGTGCCAGCAGCTTTTCAGAGGACACTGAAGCTTTCTTT. It specifies CASSFSEDTEAFF.

The chain uses TRBV28 and TRBJ2-1; 9 bases map to TRBD2. The CDR3 is 16 residues long. V dropped 7 bases and J dropped 5; count of bases not matched to a gene: 12. Looked up from germline, CDR1 is MDHEN and CDR2 is SYDVKM. CDR3 region: CASTPRRTSAHNEQFF. CDR3 DNA: TGTGCCAGCACCCCCCGGAGGACTAGCGCCCACAATGAGCAGTTCTTC. Supplemented by reference TRBV28 and TRBJ2-1, the full variable domain reads DVKVTQSSRYLVKRTGEKVFLECVQDMDHENMFWYRQDPGLGLRLIYFSYDVKMKEKGDIPEGYSVSREKKERFSLILESASTNQTSMYLCASTPRRTSAHNEQFFGPGTRLTVL.

This chain connects TRBV7-8 to TRBJ1-1, with 8 bases aligning to TRBD1. Unmatched junction bases numbered 12, after V lost 5 bases and J lost 4 bases. This CDR3 has 16 amino acids. Germline V gene lookup returns CDR1 SGHVS and CDR2 FQNEAQ. CDR3 coding DNA: TGTGCCAGCAGCCCCAGAAACAGGGGGAAGGGCACTGAAGCTTTCTTT. Translating it yields CASSPRNRGKGTEAFF.

The chain combines TRBV11-3 with TRBJ2-3, with 7 bases fitting TRBD2. Germline CDR1 is SGHNT and CDR2 is YENEEA. The V gene end was trimmed by 5 bases and the J gene end by 4 bases; junction bases not matched to a gene: 3. The CDR3 contains 13 residues. The CDR3, as DNA: TGTGCCAGCAGCCCCGGGGGGTCAGATACGCAGTATTTT. This sequence encodes CASSPGGSDTQYF. Based on the CDR3 plus reference TRBV11-3 and TRBJ2-3, the full variable domain is EAGVVQSPRYKIIEKKQPVAFWCNPISGHNTLYWYLQNLGQGPELLIRYENEEAVDDSQLPKDRFSAERLKGVDSTLKIQPAELGDSAVYLCASSPGGSDTQYFGPGTRLTVL.